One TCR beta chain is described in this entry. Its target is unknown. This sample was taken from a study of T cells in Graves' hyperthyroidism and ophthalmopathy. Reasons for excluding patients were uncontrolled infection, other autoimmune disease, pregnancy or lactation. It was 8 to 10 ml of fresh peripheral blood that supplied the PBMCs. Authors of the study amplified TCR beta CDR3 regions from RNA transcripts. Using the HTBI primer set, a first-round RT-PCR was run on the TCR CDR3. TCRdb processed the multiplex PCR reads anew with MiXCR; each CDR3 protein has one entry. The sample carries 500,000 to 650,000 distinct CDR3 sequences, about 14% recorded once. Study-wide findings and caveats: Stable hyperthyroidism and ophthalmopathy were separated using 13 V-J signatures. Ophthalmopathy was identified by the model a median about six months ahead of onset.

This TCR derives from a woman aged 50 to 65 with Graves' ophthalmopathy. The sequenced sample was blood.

This CDR3 is CASSLLASRNEQFF. The CDR3 nucleotides read TGTGCCAGCAGTTTATTGGCTAGCAGGAATGAGCAGTTCTTC. The chain recombines TRBV28 with TRBJ2-1; the D gene is possibly TRBD2 (5 bases). Trimming took off 1 base at V and 7 bases at J, with 11 bases between the two ends. This CDR3 is 14 amino acids long. Germline-derived CDR1 and CDR2 are MDHEN and SYDVKM. Variable domain in full (rest from reference TRBV28 and TRBJ2-1): DVKVTQSSRYLVKRTGEKVFLECVQDMDHENMFWYRQDPGLGLRLIYFSYDVKMKEKGDIPEGYSVSREKKERFSLILESASTNQTSMYLCASSLLASRNEQFFGPGTRLTVL.